This T cell receptor (beta chain) came from a study of patients and donors after allogeneic stem cell transplantation. TCRdb reprocessed the RT-PCR reads via MiXCR and lists one record per CDR3 protein. The table has 200,000 to 250,000 distinct CDR3 sequences, less than 15% seen once; the top ten hold under 14%. Germline CDR1 LGHDT, CDR2 YNNKEL (reference sequence). This CDR3 has 14 amino acids. Trimming cost V 2 bases and J 4 bases; bases outside gene matches: 4. Sequencing input: blood, either unsorted or a sorted T cell fraction (not recorded which). The V call is TRBV3-1, the J call TRBJ2-7; TRBD1 matches 8 bases. This receptor was obtained from a human donor who was either an allogeneic HSCT recipient or a stem cell or donor lymphocyte infusion donor (not recorded which). It is not recorded whose cells these are; they may come from a transplant donor. In DNA form, the CDR3 reads TGTGCCAGCAGCCAACGTCAGGGGGCTTACGAGCAGTACTTC. It yields the protein CASSQRQGAYEQYF.